Listed below are T cell receptor beta chains from one sample, sequenced in a study of OX40 agonist ivuxolimab in advanced cancers. Sequencing was performed with immunoSEQ multiplex PCR; in TCRdb, only in-frame clones are kept and a portion is missing. In the table there are 69,000 or so clones, approximately 90% of which are singletons. The material sequenced was CD4+ or CD8+ T cells sorted from blood, taken in a trial of the OX40 agonist ivuxolimab. Receptors were obtained from an adult with an advanced solid tumor such as melanoma, head and neck, liver or kidney cancer. Each CDR3 is given with its conserved first and last residue. Each record gives: J gene, clone size, V gene, D gene, CDR3 protein, CDR3 DNA. A D gene is named only where the DNA matches it firmly. Size is stated for part of the rows, as once, few or many counts, or as a class when the clone is expanded.

J gene: TRBJ2-3; clone size: -; V gene: TRBV9; D gene: -; CDR3 protein: CASSVAHRDTDTQYF; CDR3 DNA: TGTGCCAGCAGCGTAGCTCACCGGGACACAGATACGCAGTATTTT
J gene: TRBJ1-3; clone size: -; V gene: TRBV30; D gene: -; CDR3 protein: CAWKDGGSGNTIYF; CDR3 DNA: TGTGCCTGGAAGGACGGTGGCTCTGGAAACACCATATATTTT
J gene: TRBJ1-1; clone size: -; V gene: TRBV18; D gene: -; CDR3 protein: CASSPFTLGENTEAFF; CDR3 DNA: TGTGCCAGCTCACCTTTTACCTTGGGGGAAAACACTGAAGCTTTCTTT
J gene: TRBJ2-2; clone size: -; V gene: TRBV11-2; D gene: -; CDR3 protein: CASCGTQANTGELFF; CDR3 DNA: TGTGCCAGCTGCGGGACCCAGGCGAACACCGGGGAGCTGTTTTTT
J gene: TRBJ2-5; clone size: -; V gene: TRBV5-1; D gene: -; CDR3 protein: CASSIPGQETRYF; CDR3 DNA: TGCGCCAGCAGCATTCCAGGGCAGGAGACCCGGTACTTC
J gene: TRBJ2-4; clone size: -; V gene: TRBV7-7; D gene: -; CDR3 protein: CASSRGGAAKNIQYF; CDR3 DNA: TGTGCCAGCAGTAGGGGGGGGGCGGCCAAAAACATTCAGTACTTC
J gene: TRBJ2-2; clone size: once; V gene: TRBV7-7; D gene: TRBD2; CDR3 protein: CASSSVAGGHLFF; CDR3 DNA: TGTGCCAGCAGCTCTGTAGCGGGGGGGCATCTGTTTTTT
J gene: TRBJ2-1; clone size: -; V gene: TRBV4-1; D gene: -; CDR3 protein: CASSQDPQNNEQFF; CDR3 DNA: TGCGCCAGCAGCCAAGATCCCCAGAACAATGAGCAGTTCTTC
J gene: TRBJ2-1; clone size: -; V gene: TRBV5-4; D gene: TRBD2; CDR3 protein: CASSFEGAGEQFF; CDR3 DNA: TGTGCCAGCAGCTTTGAAGGAGCGGGGGAGCAGTTCTTC
J gene: TRBJ2-2; clone size: once; V gene: TRBV5-5; D gene: TRBD1; CDR3 protein: CATTPGGDQAGELFF; CDR3 DNA: TGTGCCACCACCCCAGGGGGAGACCAGGCCGGGGAGCTGTTTTTT
J gene: TRBJ1-1; clone size: -; V gene: TRBV7-9; D gene: TRBD1; CDR3 protein: CASSITGGAGTEAFF; CDR3 DNA: TGTGCCAGCAGCATAACAGGGGGCGCGGGGACTGAAGCTTTCTTT
J gene: TRBJ1-2; clone size: -; V gene: TRBV30; D gene: -; CDR3 protein: CAWGNWATYGYTF; CDR3 DNA: TGTGCCTGGGGGAACTGGGCGACCTATGGCTACACCTTC
J gene: TRBJ2-2; clone size: -; V gene: TRBV7-2; D gene: -; CDR3 protein: CASSPSGVNTGELFF; CDR3 DNA: TGTGCCAGCAGCCCCTCAGGAGTGAACACCGGGGAGCTGTTTTTT
J gene: TRBJ1-1; clone size: few; V gene: TRBV5-1; D gene: -; CDR3 protein: CASSRGGTEAFF; CDR3 DNA: TGCGCCAGCAGCAGGGGAGGGACTGAAGCTTTCTTT
J gene: TRBJ1-1; clone size: -; V gene: TRBV7-2; D gene: -; CDR3 protein: CASSLARGGNTEAFF; CDR3 DNA: TGTGCCAGCAGCTTAGCGCGGGGGGGAAACACTGAAGCTTTCTTT
J gene: TRBJ2-2; clone size: -; V gene: TRBV5-8; D gene: -; CDR3 protein: CASSLSPYTGELFF; CDR3 DNA: TGTGCCAGCAGCTTGTCTCCTTACACCGGGGAGCTGTTTTTT
J gene: TRBJ1-1; clone size: -; V gene: TRBV11-3; D gene: -; CDR3 protein: CASSLGPNTEAFF; CDR3 DNA: TGTGCCAGCAGCTTGGGCCCGAACACTGAAGCTTTCTTT
J gene: TRBJ1-5; clone size: few; V gene: TRBV7-8; D gene: -; CDR3 protein: CASSPTGIGQPQHF; CDR3 DNA: TGTGCCAGCAGCCCCACAGGGATCGGACAGCCCCAGCATTTT
J gene: TRBJ2-1; clone size: -; V gene: TRBV10-3; D gene: -; CDR3 protein: CAISESGPDNEQFF; CDR3 DNA: TGTGCCATCAGTGAGTCTGGACCCGACAATGAGCAGTTCTTC
J gene: TRBJ2-5; clone size: -; V gene: TRBV20-1; D gene: -; CDR3 protein: CAPRAGETQYF; CDR3 DNA: TGTGCCCCCAGGGCAGGGGAGACCCAGTACTTC
J gene: TRBJ1-1; clone size: -; V gene: TRBV6-5; D gene: -; CDR3 protein: CASRLQGLDTEAFF; CDR3 DNA: TGTGCCAGCAGACTCCAGGGTTTGGACACTGAAGCTTTCTTT
J gene: TRBJ1-5; clone size: -; V gene: TRBV5-5; D gene: -; CDR3 protein: CASSLKGFSNQPQHF; CDR3 DNA: TGTGCCAGCAGCCTCAAGGGTTTTAGCAATCAGCCCCAGCATTTT
J gene: TRBJ2-1; clone size: -; V gene: TRBV18; D gene: TRBD1; CDR3 protein: CASSPSQQGASEQFF; CDR3 DNA: TGTGCCAGCTCACCGTCCCAACAGGGGGCCAGCGAGCAGTTCTTC
J gene: TRBJ1-6; clone size: once; V gene: TRBV19; D gene: -; CDR3 protein: CASTESINSPLHF; CDR3 DNA: TGTGCCAGTACCGAGTCCATAAATTCACCCCTCCACTTT
J gene: TRBJ1-5; clone size: -; V gene: TRBV4-1; D gene: TRBD1; CDR3 protein: CASSDLRTGDNQPQHF; CDR3 DNA: TGCGCCAGCAGCGACCTTCGGACAGGGGATAATCAGCCCCAGCATTTT
J gene: TRBJ2-7; clone size: -; V gene: TRBV4-1; D gene: -; CDR3 protein: CASSPRTKTSSYEQYF; CDR3 DNA: TGCGCCAGCAGCCCACGGACAAAAACCAGCTCCTACGAGCAGTACTTC
J gene: TRBJ2-5; clone size: -; V gene: TRBV29-1; D gene: TRBD1; CDR3 protein: CSGQQGSETQYF; CDR3 DNA: TGCAGCGGTCAACAGGGGTCAGAGACCCAGTACTTC
J gene: TRBJ2-3; clone size: -; V gene: TRBV19; D gene: -; CDR3 protein: CASSIRDSSTDTQYF; CDR3 DNA: TGTGCCAGTAGTATTAGGGATTCTAGCACAGATACGCAGTATTTT
J gene: TRBJ2-1; clone size: -; V gene: TRBV11-2; D gene: -; CDR3 protein: CASSHLQGRNEQFF; CDR3 DNA: TGTGCCAGCAGCCACCTCCAGGGGCGGAATGAGCAGTTCTTC
J gene: TRBJ1-4; clone size: -; V gene: TRBV18; D gene: -; CDR3 protein: CASSPYGPNEKLFF; CDR3 DNA: TGTGCCAGCTCACCTTACGGGCCTAATGAAAAACTGTTTTTT
J gene: TRBJ1-1; clone size: -; V gene: TRBV27; D gene: -; CDR3 protein: CASSLVALNTEAFF; CDR3 DNA: TGTGCCAGCAGTTTAGTTGCCTTAAACACTGAAGCTTTCTTT
J gene: TRBJ2-5; clone size: -; V gene: TRBV11-3; D gene: -; CDR3 protein: CASSPGQTQETQYF; CDR3 DNA: TGTGCCAGCAGCCCGGGACAAACCCAAGAGACCCAGTACTTC
J gene: TRBJ2-3; clone size: -; V gene: TRBV7-2; D gene: -; CDR3 protein: CASSLGPTTTDTQYF; CDR3 DNA: TGTGCCAGCAGCTTAGGCCCCACGACCACAGATACGCAGTATTTT
J gene: TRBJ2-3; clone size: few; V gene: TRBV27; D gene: -; CDR3 protein: CASSLAGTDTQYF; CDR3 DNA: TGTGCCAGCAGTTTAGCGGGCACAGATACGCAGTATTTT
J gene: TRBJ1-1; clone size: -; V gene: TRBV28; D gene: TRBD1; CDR3 protein: CASSPGDRAGPEAFF; CDR3 DNA: TGTGCCAGCAGTCCAGGGGACAGAGCAGGGCCTGAAGCTTTCTTT
J gene: TRBJ2-2; clone size: -; V gene: TRBV6-5; D gene: -; CDR3 protein: CASSLRGPNTGELFF; CDR3 DNA: TGTGCCAGCAGCCTCAGGGGCCCCAACACCGGGGAGCTGTTTTTT
J gene: TRBJ2-7; clone size: -; V gene: TRBV4-1; D gene: TRBD2; CDR3 protein: CASSRGGTDTYEQYF; CDR3 DNA: TGCGCCAGCAGCCGGGGGGGGACGGACACCTACGAGCAGTACTTC
J gene: TRBJ1-2; clone size: -; V gene: TRBV6-5; D gene: -; CDR3 protein: CASTDSLNYGYTF; CDR3 DNA: TGTGCCAGCACCGACAGCCTTAACTATGGCTACACCTTC
J gene: TRBJ2-5; clone size: -; V gene: TRBV9; D gene: -; CDR3 protein: CASSVVASETQYF; CDR3 DNA: TGTGCCAGCAGCGTAGTAGCTTCAGAGACCCAGTACTTC
J gene: TRBJ1-5; clone size: -; V gene: TRBV18; D gene: -; CDR3 protein: CASSPGGDQPQHF; CDR3 DNA: TGTGCCAGCTCACCAGGGGGGGATCAGCCCCAGCATTTT
J gene: TRBJ2-1; clone size: -; V gene: TRBV6-4; D gene: -; CDR3 protein: CASSDSIAREQFF; CDR3 DNA: TGTGCCAGCAGTGACTCGATTGCTCGGGAGCAGTTCTTC
J gene: TRBJ2-5; clone size: -; V gene: TRBV11-2; D gene: TRBD2; CDR3 protein: CASSFSGGGETQYF; CDR3 DNA: TGTGCCAGCAGCTTTAGCGGGGGCGGAGAGACCCAGTACTTC
J gene: TRBJ1-3; clone size: -; V gene: TRBV29-1; D gene: -; CDR3 protein: CSAVGYGGRNTIYF; CDR3 DNA: TGCAGCGCCGTCGGATACGGGGGGAGAAACACCATATATTTT
J gene: TRBJ2-1; clone size: -; V gene: TRBV18; D gene: -; CDR3 protein: CASSPGYNEQFF; CDR3 DNA: TGTGCCAGCTCACCAGGGTACAATGAGCAGTTCTTC
J gene: TRBJ2-7; clone size: once; V gene: TRBV5-1; D gene: -; CDR3 protein: CASSRGPVEASSYEQYF; CDR3 DNA: TGCGCCAGCAGCCGCGGTCCCGTCGAGGCGAGCTCCTACGAGCAGTACTTC
J gene: TRBJ2-2; clone size: -; V gene: TRBV7-3; D gene: -; CDR3 protein: CASSVDIHTGELFF; CDR3 DNA: TGTGCCAGCAGCGTCGACATTCACACCGGGGAGCTGTTTTTT
J gene: TRBJ2-7; clone size: -; V gene: TRBV10-1; D gene: TRBD1; CDR3 protein: CASIKKWDRGGKDEQYF; CDR3 DNA: TGCGCCAGCATCAAGAAGTGGGACAGGGGTGGTAAGGACGAGCAGTACTTC
J gene: TRBJ1-4; clone size: once; V gene: TRBV28; D gene: TRBD1; CDR3 protein: CASSLSGTGSFNEKLFF; CDR3 DNA: TGTGCCAGCAGTTTATCCGGGACAGGGTCTTTTAATGAAAAACTGTTTTTT
J gene: TRBJ2-1; clone size: -; V gene: TRBV30; D gene: TRBD1; CDR3 protein: CAWSVRTGVVYNEQFF; CDR3 DNA: TGTGCCTGGAGTGTTAGGACAGGGGTAGTCTACAATGAGCAGTTCTTC
J gene: TRBJ1-1; clone size: few; V gene: TRBV11-3; D gene: TRBD1; CDR3 protein: CASSLTGGTEAFF; CDR3 DNA: TGTGCCAGCAGCTTGACAGGGGGGACTGAAGCTTTCTTT